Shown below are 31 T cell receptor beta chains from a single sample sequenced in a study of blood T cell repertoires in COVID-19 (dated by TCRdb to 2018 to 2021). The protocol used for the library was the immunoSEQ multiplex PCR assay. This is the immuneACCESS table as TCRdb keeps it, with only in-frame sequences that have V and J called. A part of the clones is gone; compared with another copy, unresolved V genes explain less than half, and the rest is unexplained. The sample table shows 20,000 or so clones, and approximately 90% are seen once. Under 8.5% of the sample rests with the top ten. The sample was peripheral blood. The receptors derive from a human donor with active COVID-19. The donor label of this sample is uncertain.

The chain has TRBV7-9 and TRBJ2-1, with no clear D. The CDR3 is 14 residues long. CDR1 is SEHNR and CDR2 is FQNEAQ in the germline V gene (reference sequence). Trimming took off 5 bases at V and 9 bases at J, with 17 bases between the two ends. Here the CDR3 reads CASSLGPRIGEQFF. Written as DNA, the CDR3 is TGTGCCAGCAGCCTCGGTCCCCGAATCGGTGAGCAGTTCTTC.

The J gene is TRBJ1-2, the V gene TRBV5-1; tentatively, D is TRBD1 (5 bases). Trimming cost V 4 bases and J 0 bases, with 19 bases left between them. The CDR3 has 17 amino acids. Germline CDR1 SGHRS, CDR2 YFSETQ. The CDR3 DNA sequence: TGCGCCAGCAGCCTGGAGGGGCCGGCGACAGCTAACTATGGCTACACCTTC. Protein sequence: CASSLEGPATANYGYTF.

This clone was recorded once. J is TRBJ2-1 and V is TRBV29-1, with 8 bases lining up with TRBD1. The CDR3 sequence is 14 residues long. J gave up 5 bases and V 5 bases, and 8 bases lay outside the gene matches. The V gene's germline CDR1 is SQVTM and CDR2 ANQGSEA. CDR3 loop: CSVTNPGQDNEQFF. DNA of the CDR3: TGCAGCGTTACGAACCCGGGACAGGACAATGAGCAGTTCTTC.

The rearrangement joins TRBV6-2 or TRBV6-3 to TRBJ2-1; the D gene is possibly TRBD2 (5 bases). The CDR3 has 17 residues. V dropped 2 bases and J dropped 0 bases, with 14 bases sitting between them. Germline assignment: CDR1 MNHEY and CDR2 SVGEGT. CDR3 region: CASSYAVAGLSYNEQFF. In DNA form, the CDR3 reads TGTGCCAGCAGTTACGCGGTGGCGGGCCTCTCCTACAATGAGCAGTTCTTC.

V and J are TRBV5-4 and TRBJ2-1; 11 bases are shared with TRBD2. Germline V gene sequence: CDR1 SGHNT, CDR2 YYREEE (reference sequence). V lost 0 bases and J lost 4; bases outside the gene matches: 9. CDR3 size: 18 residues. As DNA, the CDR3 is TGTGCCAGCAGCTTGGCCCGGTACGGGACTAGCGGATACAATGAGCAGTTCTTC. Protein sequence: CASSLARYGTSGYNEQFF.

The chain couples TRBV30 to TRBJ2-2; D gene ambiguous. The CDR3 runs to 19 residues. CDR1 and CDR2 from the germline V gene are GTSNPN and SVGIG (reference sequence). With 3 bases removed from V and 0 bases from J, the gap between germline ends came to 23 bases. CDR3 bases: TGTGCCTGGAGGATTGTGGTTGCAGGCAGTTTCTCGAACACCGGGGAGCTGTTTTTT. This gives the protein CAWRIVVAGSFSNTGELFF.

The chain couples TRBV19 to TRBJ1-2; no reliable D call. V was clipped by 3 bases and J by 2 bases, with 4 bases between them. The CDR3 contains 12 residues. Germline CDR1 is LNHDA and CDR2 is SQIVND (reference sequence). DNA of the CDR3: TGTGCCAGTAGTATCCTGAACTATGGCTACACCTTC. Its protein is CASSILNYGYTF.

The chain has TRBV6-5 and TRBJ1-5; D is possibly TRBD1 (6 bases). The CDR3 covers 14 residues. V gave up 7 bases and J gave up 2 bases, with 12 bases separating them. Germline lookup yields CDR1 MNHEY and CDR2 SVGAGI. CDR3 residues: CASNEGGGNQPQHF. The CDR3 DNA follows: TGTGCCAGCAACGAAGGGGGTGGCAATCAGCCCCAGCATTTT.

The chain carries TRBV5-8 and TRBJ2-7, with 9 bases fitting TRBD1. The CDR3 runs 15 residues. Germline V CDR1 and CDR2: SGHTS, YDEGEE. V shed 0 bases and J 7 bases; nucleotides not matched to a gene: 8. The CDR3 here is CASSLGGQGVSEQYF. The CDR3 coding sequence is TGTGCCAGCAGCTTGGGGGGACAGGGAGTTTCTGAGCAGTACTTC.

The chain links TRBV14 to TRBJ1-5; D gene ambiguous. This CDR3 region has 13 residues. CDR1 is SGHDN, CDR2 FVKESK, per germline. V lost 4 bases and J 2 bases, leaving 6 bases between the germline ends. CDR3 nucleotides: TGTGCCAGCAGCCGCGGGGGCAATCAGCCCCAGCATTTT. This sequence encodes CASSRGGNQPQHF. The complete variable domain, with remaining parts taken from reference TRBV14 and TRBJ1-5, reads EAGVTQFPSHSVIEKGQTVTLRCDPISGHDNLYWYRRVMGKEIKFLLHFVKESKQDESGMPNNRFLAERTGGTYSTLKVQPAELEDSGVYFCASSRGGNQPQHFGDGTRLSIL.

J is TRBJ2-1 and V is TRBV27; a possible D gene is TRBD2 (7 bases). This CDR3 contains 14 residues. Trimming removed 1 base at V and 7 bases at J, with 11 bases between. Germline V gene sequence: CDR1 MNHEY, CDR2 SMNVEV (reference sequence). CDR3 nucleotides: TGTGCCAGCAGTTTATATCGGGGGGCAAATGAGCAGTTCTTC. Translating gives CASSLYRGANEQFF.

CDR3 nucleotides: TGTGCCAGTCATCGTAGGGGGGGCTACAATGAGCAGTTCTTC. As protein: CASHRRGGYNEQFF. The chain couples TRBV6-5 to TRBJ2-1; D is possibly TRBD2 (7 bases). Trimming took 9 bases from V and 3 from J, leaving 15 bases between them. This CDR3 comprises 14 residues. From germline, CDR1 is MNHEY and CDR2 SVGAGI.

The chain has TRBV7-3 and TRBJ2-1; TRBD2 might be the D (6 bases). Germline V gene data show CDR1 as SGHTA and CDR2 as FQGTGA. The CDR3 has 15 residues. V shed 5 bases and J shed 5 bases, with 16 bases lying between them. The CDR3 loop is CASSPTSGGNNEQFF. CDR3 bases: TGTGCCAGCAGCCCGACGAGCGGAGGGAACAATGAGCAGTTCTTC.

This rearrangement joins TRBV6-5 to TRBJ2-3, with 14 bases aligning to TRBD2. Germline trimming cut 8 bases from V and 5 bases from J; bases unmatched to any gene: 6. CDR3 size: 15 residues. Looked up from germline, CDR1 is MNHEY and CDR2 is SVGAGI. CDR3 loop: CASLGLAGVRDTQYF. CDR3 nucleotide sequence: TGTGCCAGCCTGGGACTAGCGGGAGTACGAGATACGCAGTATTTT.

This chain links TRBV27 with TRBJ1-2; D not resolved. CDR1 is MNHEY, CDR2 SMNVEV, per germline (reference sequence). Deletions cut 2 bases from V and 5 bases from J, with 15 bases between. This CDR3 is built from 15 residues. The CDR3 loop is CASSLDWAGGYGYTF. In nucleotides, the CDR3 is TGTGCCAGCAGTTTAGATTGGGCAGGAGGATATGGCTACACCTTC.

The CDR3 here is CASSLLQGATYEQYF. The DNA of the CDR3 is TGCGCCAGCAGCTTGCTACAGGGGGCAACCTACGAGCAGTACTTC. The V gene is TRBV5-1, the J gene TRBJ2-7; 9 bases are shared with TRBD1. The V gene's germline CDR1 is SGHRS and CDR2 YFSETQ. This CDR3 contains 15 residues. V shed 1 base, J shed 2 bases, and the junction held 4 bases outside the gene matches.

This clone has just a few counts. CDR3 sequence: CASRERGGGTYEQYF. CDR3 in DNA: TGTGCCAGCAGAGAGCGGGGGGGTGGCACCTACGAGCAGTACTTC. The V and J genes are TRBV28 and TRBJ2-7; 10 positions agree with TRBD2. Per the germline V gene, CDR1 is MDHEN and CDR2 is SYDVKM. The trim removed 6 bases at V and 2 bases at J, leaving 7 bases unmatched. CDR3 length equals 15 residues.

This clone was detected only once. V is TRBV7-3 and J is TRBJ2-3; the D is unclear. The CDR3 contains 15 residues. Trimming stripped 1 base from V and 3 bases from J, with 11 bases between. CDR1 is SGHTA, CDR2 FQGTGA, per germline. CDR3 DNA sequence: TGTGCCAGCAGCTTAAGCCAAAGCTTAACAGATACGCAGTATTTT. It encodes CASSLSQSLTDTQYF.

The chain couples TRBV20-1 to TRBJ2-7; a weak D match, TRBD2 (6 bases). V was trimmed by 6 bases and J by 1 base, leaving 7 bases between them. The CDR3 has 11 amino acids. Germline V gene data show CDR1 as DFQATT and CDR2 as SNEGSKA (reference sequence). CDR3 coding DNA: TGCAGTGCCGGGGGATCCTACGAGCAGTACTTC. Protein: CSAGGSYEQYF.

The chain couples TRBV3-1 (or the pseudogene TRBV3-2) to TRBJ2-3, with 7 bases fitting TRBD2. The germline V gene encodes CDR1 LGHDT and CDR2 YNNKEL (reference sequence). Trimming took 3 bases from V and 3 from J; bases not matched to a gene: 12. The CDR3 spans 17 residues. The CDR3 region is CASSQGLGLAATDTQYF. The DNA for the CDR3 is TGTGCCAGCAGCCAGGGGTTAGGTCTAGCGGCTACAGATACGCAGTATTTT.

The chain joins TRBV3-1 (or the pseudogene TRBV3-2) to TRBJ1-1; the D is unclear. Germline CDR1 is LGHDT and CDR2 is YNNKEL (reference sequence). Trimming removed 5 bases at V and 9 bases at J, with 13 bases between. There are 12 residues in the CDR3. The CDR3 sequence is CASSAGGFQAFF. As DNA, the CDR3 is TGTGCCAGCAGCGCCGGCGGTTTTCAAGCTTTCTTT.

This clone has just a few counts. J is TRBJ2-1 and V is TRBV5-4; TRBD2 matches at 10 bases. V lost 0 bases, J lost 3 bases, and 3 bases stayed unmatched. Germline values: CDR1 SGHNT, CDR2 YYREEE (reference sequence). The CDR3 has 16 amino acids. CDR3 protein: CASSLAGLAVYNEQFF. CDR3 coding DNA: TGTGCCAGCAGCTTGGCAGGACTAGCGGTCTACAATGAGCAGTTCTTC.

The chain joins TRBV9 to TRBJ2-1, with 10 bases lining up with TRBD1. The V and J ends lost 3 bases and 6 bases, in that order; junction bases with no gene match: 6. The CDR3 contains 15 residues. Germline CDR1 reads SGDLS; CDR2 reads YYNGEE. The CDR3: CASSATGGRGNEQFF. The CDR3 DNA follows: TGTGCCAGCAGCGCGACAGGGGGCCGAGGCAATGAGCAGTTCTTC.

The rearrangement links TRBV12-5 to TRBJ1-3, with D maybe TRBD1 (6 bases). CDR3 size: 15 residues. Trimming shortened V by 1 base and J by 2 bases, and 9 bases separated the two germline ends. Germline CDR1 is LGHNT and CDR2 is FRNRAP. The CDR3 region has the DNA TGTGCTAGTGGTTTGGGGGGGGGCGCTGGAAACACCATATATTTT. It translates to CASGLGGGAGNTIYF.

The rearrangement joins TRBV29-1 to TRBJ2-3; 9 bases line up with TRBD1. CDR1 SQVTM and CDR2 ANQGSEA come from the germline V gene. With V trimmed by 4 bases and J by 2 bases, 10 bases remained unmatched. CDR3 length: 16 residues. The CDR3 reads CSVVDAGQGNTDTQYF. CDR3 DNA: TGCAGCGTTGTAGATGCGGGACAGGGAAACACAGATACGCAGTATTTT.

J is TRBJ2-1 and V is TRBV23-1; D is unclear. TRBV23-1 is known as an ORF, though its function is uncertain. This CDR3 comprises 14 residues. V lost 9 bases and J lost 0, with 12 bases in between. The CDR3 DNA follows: TGCGCCAGTATCGCGCCCCCCTCCTACAATGAGCAGTTCTTC. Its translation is CASIAPPSYNEQFF.

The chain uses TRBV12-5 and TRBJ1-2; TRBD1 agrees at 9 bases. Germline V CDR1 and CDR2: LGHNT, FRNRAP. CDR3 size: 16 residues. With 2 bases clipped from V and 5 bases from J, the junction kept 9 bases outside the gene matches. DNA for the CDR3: TGTGCTAGTGGTTTGATTGGGACAGGGCGCTTGTATGGCTACACCTTC. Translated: CASGLIGTGRLYGYTF.

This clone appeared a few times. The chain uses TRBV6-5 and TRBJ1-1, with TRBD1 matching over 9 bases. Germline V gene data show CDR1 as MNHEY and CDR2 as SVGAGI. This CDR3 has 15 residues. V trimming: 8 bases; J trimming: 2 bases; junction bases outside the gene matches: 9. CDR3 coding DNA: TGTGCCAGCGGCGAGCTGGACAGGGGTAACACTGAAGCTTTCTTT. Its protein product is CASGELDRGNTEAFF.

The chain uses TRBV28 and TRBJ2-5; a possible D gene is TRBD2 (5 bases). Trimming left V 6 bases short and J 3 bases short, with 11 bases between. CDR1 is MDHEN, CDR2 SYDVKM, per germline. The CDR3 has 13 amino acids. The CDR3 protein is CASRLTAEETQYF. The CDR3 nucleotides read TGTGCCAGCAGACTCACAGCGGAAGAGACCCAGTACTTC.

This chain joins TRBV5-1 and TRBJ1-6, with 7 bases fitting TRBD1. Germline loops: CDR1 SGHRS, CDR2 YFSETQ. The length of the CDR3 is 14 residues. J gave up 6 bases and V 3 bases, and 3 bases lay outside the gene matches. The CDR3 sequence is CASSSGTANSPLHF. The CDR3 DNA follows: TGCGCCAGCAGCTCCGGGACAGCTAATTCACCCCTCCACTTT.

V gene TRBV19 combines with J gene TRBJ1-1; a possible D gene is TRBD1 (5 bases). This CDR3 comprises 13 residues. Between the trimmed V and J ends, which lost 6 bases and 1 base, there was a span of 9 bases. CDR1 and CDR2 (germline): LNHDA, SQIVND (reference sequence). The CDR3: CASRGLKNTEAFF. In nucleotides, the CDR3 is TGTGCCAGTAGGGGACTGAAGAACACTGAAGCTTTCTTT.